The 2 T cell receptor beta chains below come from one sample, sequenced in a study of T cell repertoires in cytomegalovirus infection. One entry per CDR3 protein, called by TCRdb with MiXCR from the reads. The sample lists 200,000 or so distinct CDR3 sequences; approximately 28% were seen once. Sequenced: PBMCs. The receptors here all came from a human donor in good health (CMV status not recorded). Some clones in this sample may be carry-over from other donors' samples.

This rearrangement joins TRBV10-3 to TRBJ1-1, with 7 positions matching TRBD1. The V gene end was trimmed by 5 bases and the J gene end by 0 bases; junction bases not matched to a gene: 0. Germline-derived CDR1 and CDR2 are ENHRY and SYGVKD. This CDR3 comprises 13 residues. The DNA of the CDR3 is TGTGCCATCAGTACAGGGGTGAACACTGAAGCTTTCTTT. As protein: CAISTGVNTEAFF.

V usage is TRBV7-2 and J usage is TRBJ1-1; 8 bases align to TRBD1. Germline V gene data show CDR1 as SGHTA and CDR2 as FQGNSA. The V gene end was trimmed by 0 bases and the J gene end by 1 base; junction bases not matched to a gene: 10. The CDR3 covers 18 residues. Here the CDR3 DNA reads TGTGCCAGCAGCTTAGCTATCGGGGCAGGGGGCGGGAACACTGAAGCTTTCTTT. Translated, it gives CASSLAIGAGGGNTEAFF.